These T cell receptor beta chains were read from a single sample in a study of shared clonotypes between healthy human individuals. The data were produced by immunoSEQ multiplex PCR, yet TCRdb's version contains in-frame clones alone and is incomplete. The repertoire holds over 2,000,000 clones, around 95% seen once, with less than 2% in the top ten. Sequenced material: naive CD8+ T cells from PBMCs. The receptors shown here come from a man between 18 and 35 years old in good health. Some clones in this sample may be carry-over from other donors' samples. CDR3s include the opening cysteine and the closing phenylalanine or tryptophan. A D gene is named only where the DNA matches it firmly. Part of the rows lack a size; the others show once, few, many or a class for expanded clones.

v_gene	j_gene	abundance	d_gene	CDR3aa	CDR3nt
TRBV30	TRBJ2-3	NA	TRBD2	CAWSVDLAGVTDTQYF	TGTGCCTGGAGTGTTGATCTAGCGGGAGTGACAGATACGCAGTATTTT
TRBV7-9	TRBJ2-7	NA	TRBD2	CASSPQESGLAGILYEQYF	TGTGCCAGCAGCCCCCAGGAGTCCGGGCTAGCGGGTATCCTCTACGAGCAGTACTTC
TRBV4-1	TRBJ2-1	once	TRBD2	CASSRGLAVNEQFF	TGCGCCAGCAGCCGGGGACTAGCAGTCAATGAGCAGTTCTTC
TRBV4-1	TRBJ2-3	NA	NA	CASSHDFGQRNTDTQYF	TGCGCCAGCAGCCACGACTTCGGACAGAGAAACACAGATACGCAGTATTTT
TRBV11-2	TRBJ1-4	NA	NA	CASSLGLRQSNEKLFF	TGTGCCAGCAGCTTAGGACTAAGACAGAGTAATGAAAAACTGTTTTTT
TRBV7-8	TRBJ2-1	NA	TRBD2	CASSLNSGRAYNEQFF	TGTGCCAGCAGCCTCAATAGCGGGAGGGCTTACAATGAGCAGTTCTTC
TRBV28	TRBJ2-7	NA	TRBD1	CASLRQGQPYEQYF	TGTGCCAGCCTCAGACAGGGGCAACCGTACGAGCAGTACTTC
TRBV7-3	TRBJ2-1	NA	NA	CASSLSFYNEQFF	TGTGCCAGCAGCTTAAGCTTCTACAATGAGCAGTTCTTC
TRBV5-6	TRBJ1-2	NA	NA	CASSLGGNYGYTF	TGTGCCAGCAGCTTGGGAGGAAACTATGGCTACACCTTC
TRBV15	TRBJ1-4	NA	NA	CATSRGGSNEKLFF	TGTGCCACCAGCAGAGGAGGGTCTAATGAAAAACTGTTTTTT
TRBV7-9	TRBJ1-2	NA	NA	CASSFGANYGYTF	TGTGCCAGCAGCTTCGGAGCGAACTATGGCTACACCTTC
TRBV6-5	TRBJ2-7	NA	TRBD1	CASSYQQGETYEQYF	TGTGCCAGCAGTTATCAACAGGGGGAAACCTACGAGCAGTACTTC
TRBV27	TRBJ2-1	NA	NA	CASSPLEQYNEQFF	TGTGCCAGCAGTCCGCTCGAACAGTACAATGAGCAGTTCTTC
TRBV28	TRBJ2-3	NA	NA	CASSPIPLRGRGTDTQYF	TGTGCCAGCAGTCCTATTCCCCTTAGGGGGAGGGGCACAGATACGCAGTATTTT
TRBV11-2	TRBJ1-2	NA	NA	CATSGADYGYTF	TGTGCCACCTCTGGGGCGGACTATGGCTACACCTTC
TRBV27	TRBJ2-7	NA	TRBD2	CASSLLRTSGRADEQYF	TGTGCCAGCAGTTTACTTCGGACTAGCGGGAGGGCCGACGAGCAGTACTTC
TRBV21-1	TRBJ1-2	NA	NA	CASSINPRQEPWNYGYTF	TGTGCCAGCAGCATAAACCCCCGTCAGGAACCCTGGAACTATGGCTACACCTTC
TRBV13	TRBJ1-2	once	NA	CASRLQGNYGYTF	TGTGCCAGCAGGTTACAGGGTAACTATGGCTACACCTTC
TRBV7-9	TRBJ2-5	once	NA	CASRRESGETQYF	TGTGCCAGCAGGAGGGAATCCGGGGAGACCCAGTACTTC
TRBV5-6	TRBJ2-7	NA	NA	CASSLYPDEQYF	TGTGCCAGCAGCTTGTATCCAGACGAGCAGTACTTC
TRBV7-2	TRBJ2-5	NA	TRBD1	CASSSRQGKQETQYF	TGTGCCAGCAGCTCAAGACAGGGTAAACAAGAGACCCAGTACTTC
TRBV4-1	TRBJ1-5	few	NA	CASSQDPGPYGNQPQHF	TGCGCCAGCAGCCAGGATCCGGGACCATACGGCAATCAGCCCCAGCATTTT
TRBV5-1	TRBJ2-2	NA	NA	CASSLAGTGELFF	TGCGCCAGCAGCTTGGCAGGGACCGGGGAGCTGTTTTTT
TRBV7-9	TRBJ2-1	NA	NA	CASIEAWGAIGNEQFF	TGTGCCAGCATCGAGGCGTGGGGGGCCATAGGAAATGAGCAGTTCTTC
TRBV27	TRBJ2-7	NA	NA	CASRTRIGGTYEQYF	TGTGCCAGCAGGACCCGAATTGGGGGGACCTACGAGCAGTACTTC
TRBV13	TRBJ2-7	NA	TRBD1	CASSTRDRVYEQYF	TGTGCCAGCAGCACCCGGGACAGAGTCTACGAGCAGTACTTC
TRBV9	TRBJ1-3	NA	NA	CASSVGTPGNTIYF	TGTGCCAGCAGCGTCGGGACTCCAGGAAACACCATATATTTT
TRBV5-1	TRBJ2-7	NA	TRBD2	CASSPLAGVDEQYF	TGCGCCAGCAGCCCCCTAGCGGGAGTGGACGAGCAGTACTTC
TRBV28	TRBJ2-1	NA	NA	CASSFDGNRDYNEQFF	TGTGCCAGCAGTTTCGACGGTAACAGGGACTACAATGAGCAGTTCTTC
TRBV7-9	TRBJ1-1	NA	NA	CASSLVEVMNTEAFF	TGTGCCAGCAGCTTAGTCGAAGTAATGAACACTGAAGCTTTCTTT
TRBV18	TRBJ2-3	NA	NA	CASSPLSQRSTDTQYF	TGTGCCAGCTCACCACTTTCCCAGCGGAGCACAGATACGCAGTATTTT
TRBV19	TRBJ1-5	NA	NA	CASSSPYSNQPQHF	TGTGCCAGTAGTTCCCCTTATAGCAATCAGCCCCAGCATTTT
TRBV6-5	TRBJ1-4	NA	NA	CASSYSYSVGTAKLFF	TGTGCCAGCAGTTATAGCTATAGTGTCGGAACCGCAAAACTGTTTTTT
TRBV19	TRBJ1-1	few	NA	CASSIKGNTEAFF	TGTGCCAGTAGTATCAAAGGGAACACTGAAGCTTTCTTT
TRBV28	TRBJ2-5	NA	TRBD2	CASRPPRTSGPRGTQYF	TGTGCCAGCAGGCCCCCCCGCACTAGCGGGCCTCGAGGGACCCAGTACTTC
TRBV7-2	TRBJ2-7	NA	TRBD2	CASSSGLAGEPGIYEQYF	TGTGCCAGCAGCTCGGGACTAGCGGGGGAGCCGGGGATCTACGAGCAGTACTTC
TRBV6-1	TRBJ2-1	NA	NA	CASSPAGTLYNEQFF	TGTGCCAGCAGTCCCGCAGGGACCCTCTACAATGAGCAGTTCTTC
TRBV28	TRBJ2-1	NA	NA	CASSPRGVSNNEQFF	TGTGCCAGCAGTCCCAGGGGGGTGAGCAACAATGAGCAGTTCTTC
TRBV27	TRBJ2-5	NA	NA	CASTPLPSSPTQYF	TGTGCCAGCACACCCCTGCCTTCCTCACCAACCCAGTACTTC
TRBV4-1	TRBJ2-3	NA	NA	CASSQGVDTQYF	TGCGCCAGCAGCCAAGGGGTGGATACGCAGTATTTT